This T cell receptor (beta chain) stems from a study of OX40 agonist ivuxolimab in advanced cancers. This clone appeared a single time. Its cognate antigen is unknown. Study-wide results and caveats: More expanded clones were found, on average, in CD8+ than in CD4+ T cells. Expanded peripheral T-cell antigen specificity went undetermined. Some patients without response likewise showed low normalized clonal expansion.

Assay: immunoSEQ multiplex PCR; the TCRdb copy retains only in-frame clones and omits some. The table includes 40,000 to 60,000 clones, about 88% detected once. Autoimmune disease history or systemic immunosuppression disqualified patients. The receptor was isolated from an adult with an advanced solid tumor such as melanoma, head and neck, liver or kidney cancer. The sequencing used CD4+ or CD8+ T cells sorted from blood, collected in a trial of the OX40 agonist ivuxolimab.

The CDR3 DNA reads as TGTGCCATCAGAACGGGACTAGCGGGGAGGGATGAGCAGTTCTTC. Amino acids: CAIRTGLAGRDEQFF. The genes are TRBV10-3 and TRBJ2-1, with 13 bases fitting TRBD2. Looked up from germline, CDR1 is ENHRY and CDR2 is SYGVKD. The CDR3 runs 15 residues. J lost 8 bases, V lost 6 bases, and 7 bases had no gene match.